Following are 18 T cell receptor beta chains from one sample sequenced in a study of T-cell reconstitution after alpha-beta-depleted transplantation in children. Preparation of the TCRbeta library used unique molecular identifiers. TCRdb reprocessed the PCR reads via MiXCR and lists one record per CDR3 protein. In the table there are approximately 400,000 distinct CDR3 sequences, approximately 10% of which are singletons. Material: PBMCs from the stem cell graft donor, obtained from the stem cell graft. The receptors originated from a human donor who donated a stem cell graft to a child with acute myeloid leukemia.

This clonotype was found many times. This chain connects TRBV29-1 to TRBJ1-1, with D uncertain. The CDR3 has 12 amino acids. V dropped 3 bases and J dropped 1 base, with 6 bases sitting between them. Germline V gives CDR1 SQVTM, CDR2 ANQGSEA. CDR3 bases: TGCAGCGTTGATGTGGGGAACACTGAAGCTTTCTTT. Encoded protein: CSVDVGNTEAFF. The variable domain in full, completed from reference TRBV29-1 and TRBJ1-1, reads SAVISQKPSRDICQRGTSLTIQCQVDSQVTMMFWYRQQPGQSLTLIATANQGSEATYESGFVIDKFPISRPNLTFSTLTVSNMSPEDSSIYLCSVDVGNTEAFFGQGTRLTVV.

Many counts were recorded for this clonotype. The J gene is TRBJ2-5, the V gene TRBV5-4; 12 bases match TRBD1. Trimming cost V 2 bases and J 6 bases; bases outside gene matches: 5. The germline CDR1 and CDR2 sequences are SGHNT and YYREEE (reference sequence). CDR3 size: 15 residues. The CDR3 sequence: CASSFPGQGAKTQYF. The CDR3, as DNA: TGTGCCAGCAGCTTCCCGGGACAGGGGGCAAAGACCCAGTACTTC. Drawing the rest from reference TRBV5-4 and TRBJ2-5, the complete variable domain is ETGVTQSPTHLIKTRGQQVTLRCSSQSGHNTVSWYQQALGQGPQFIFQYYREEENGRGNFPPRFSGLQFPNYSSELNVNALELDDSALYLCASSFPGQGAKTQYFGPGTRLLVL.

This clonotype was observed a handful of times. The rearrangement joins TRBV11-3 to TRBJ1-1; D is uncertain. Germline CDR1 is SGHNT and CDR2 is YENEEA. The CDR3 is 13 amino acids. V dropped 0 bases and J dropped 3 bases, with 5 bases sitting between them. The CDR3 sequence: CASSLDFDTEAFF. The DNA for the CDR3 is TGTGCCAGCAGCTTAGATTTCGACACTGAAGCTTTCTTT.

This clonotype was counted between two and nine times. The chain uses TRBV5-1 and TRBJ2-3, with 8 bases aligning to TRBD1. The CDR3 runs 16 residues. V shed 3 bases, J shed 2 bases, and the junction held 8 bases outside the gene matches. Germline loops: CDR1 SGHRS, CDR2 YFSETQ. The CDR3: CASSSAGQVYTDTQYF. For the CDR3, the DNA is TGCGCCAGCAGCTCGGCGGGACAGGTCTACACAGATACGCAGTATTTT.

This clonotype occurred a few times. This chain uses TRBV10-3 with TRBJ2-1, with 10 bases fitting TRBD2. Germline V gene data show CDR1 as ENHRY and CDR2 as SYGVKD. The CDR3 extends over 14 amino acids. V trimming: 5 bases; J trimming: 7 bases; junction bases outside the gene matches: 5. The CDR3 DNA sequence: TGTGCCATCAGTACGGGACTAGCGAAGAATGAGCAGTTCTTC. This translates into CAISTGLAKNEQFF.

The chain joins TRBV3-1 to TRBJ1-2; TRBD1 matches 12 bases. The length of the CDR3 is 18 residues. Per germline, CDR1 LGHDT and CDR2 YNNKEL (reference sequence). V lost 4 bases, J lost 1 base, and 10 bases stayed unmatched. The CDR3 reads CASSRRRDRGRNNYGYTF. CDR3 nucleotide sequence: TGTGCCAGCAGCCGCCGCCGGGACAGGGGGCGGAATAACTATGGCTACACCTTC.

V usage is TRBV5-1 and J usage is TRBJ2-1, with TRBD1 matching 9 bases. With V trimmed by 3 bases and J by 4 bases, 8 bases remained unmatched. CDR1 SGHRS and CDR2 YFSETQ come from the germline V gene. This CDR3 comprises 16 residues. The CDR3 DNA follows: TGCGCCAGCAGCTGGGAACAGGGGGCGGGGTACAATGAGCAGTTCTTC. Its translation: CASSWEQGAGYNEQFF.

This clonotype has at least ten counts. The J gene is TRBJ2-3, the V gene TRBV3-1; either TRBD1 or TRBD2 may fit D (5 bases each). Between the trimmed V and J ends, which lost 6 bases and 0 bases, there was a span of 10 bases. This CDR3 contains 14 residues. Germline-derived CDR1 and CDR2 are LGHDT and YNNKEL (reference sequence). The CDR3 region is CASSQGRSTDTQYF. The CDR3 DNA reads as TGTGCCAGCAGTCAGGGACGTAGCACAGATACGCAGTATTTT.

The chain uses TRBV7-9 and TRBJ2-2; D may be TRBD1 (8 bases). The CDR3 spans 16 residues. From germline, CDR1 is SEHNR and CDR2 FQNEAQ (reference sequence). The V end lost 6 bases, the J end lost 2 bases, and 16 bases lay between the germline ends. This CDR3 reads CASRTGGQGNTGELFF. The CDR3 bases are TGTGCCAGCAGGACGGGAGGACAGGGAAACACCGGGGAGCTGTTTTTT.

This clonotype came up a few times. The V and J genes are TRBV20-1 and TRBJ2-3; 9 bases map to TRBD2. CDR1 is DFQATT, CDR2 SNEGSKA, per germline (reference sequence). The junction had 3 bases not matched to a gene; V was cut back by 1 base and J by 4 bases. This CDR3 spans 14 amino acids. Here the CDR3 DNA reads TGCAGTGCTAGAGGGCTAGCGGGGTCAGATACGCAGTATTTT. Translating it yields CSARGLAGSDTQYF.

This chain links TRBV20-1 with TRBJ2-5; tentative D call: TRBD2 (7 bases). CDR3 length: 15 residues. The V end lost 0 bases, the J end lost 5 bases, and 16 bases lay between the germline ends. The germline CDR1 and CDR2 sequences are DFQATT and SNEGSKA (reference sequence). Here the CDR3 DNA reads TGCAGTGCTAGAGATGAGAGGGGGGGCCTTGAGACCCAGTACTTC. Its protein product is CSARDERGGLETQYF.

This clonotype has at least ten counts. This sequence joins TRBV29-1 and TRBJ2-2, with 7 nucleotides matching TRBD2. Germline trimming cut 4 bases from V and 4 bases from J; bases unmatched to any gene: 0. CDR1 is SQVTM, CDR2 ANQGSEA, per germline. This CDR3 region has 12 residues. The CDR3 is CSVGGGTGELFF. DNA for the CDR3: TGCAGCGTTGGGGGGGGCACCGGGGAGCTGTTTTTT.

This clonotype appeared many times. The gene calls are TRBV5-5 and TRBJ1-4; D is unresolved. Trimming took 4 bases from V and 4 from J, leaving 14 bases between them. Germline assignment: CDR1 SGHKS and CDR2 YYEKEE (reference sequence). The CDR3 has 15 amino acids. This CDR3 is CASSRIGNLNEKLFF. CDR3 nucleotides: TGTGCCAGCAGCCGAATCGGGAATCTTAATGAAAAACTGTTTTTT.

This clonotype was counted at least ten times. This sequence joins TRBV20-1 and TRBJ2-5; 10 bases align to TRBD2. CDR1 and CDR2 (germline): DFQATT, SNEGSKA (reference sequence). Trimming removed 0 bases from V and 2 bases from J; junction bases left unmatched: 9. The CDR3 extends over 17 amino acids. The CDR3 coding sequence is TGCAGTGCTAGAGACCCGAGACTAGCGGGTCTTCAAGAGACCCAGTACTTC. It codes for CSARDPRLAGLQETQYF.

This clonotype was recorded many times. The CDR3 sequence: CASSPTGTAHSYV. The CDR3 DNA follows: TGTGCCAGCAGTCCCACCGGGACAGCCCACTCGTACGTC. This chain connects TRBV27 to TRBJ2-7; 7 positions match TRBD1. The J segment lost 12 bases and the V segment lost 5 bases, leaving 13 bases of the junction unmatched. The CDR3 sequence is 13 residues long. CDR1 and CDR2 from the germline V gene are MNHEY and SMNVEV (reference sequence).

This clonotype was counted a few times. The V and J genes are TRBV6-5 and TRBJ1-2, with D tentatively TRBD1 (6 bases). CDR3 length: 13 amino acids. V was clipped by 10 bases and J by 0 bases, with 12 bases between them. Per the germline V gene, CDR1 is MNHEY and CDR2 is SVGAGI. The CDR3 here is CATRTVANYGYTF. CDR3 in DNA: TGTGCCACTAGGACAGTAGCTAACTATGGCTACACCTTC.

The rearrangement links TRBV6-2 or TRBV6-3 to TRBJ2-1; no definite D call. V lost 1 base and J lost 6, with 13 bases in between. CDR1 and CDR2 from the germline V gene are MNHEY and SVGEGT. The CDR3 length is 15 residues. This CDR3 reads CASSYFTDLSNEQFF. The CDR3 DNA follows: TGTGCCAGCAGTTACTTCACGGACCTCTCCAATGAGCAGTTCTTC.

The sample holds a few counts of this clonotype. The chain couples TRBV20-1 to TRBJ2-7; 7 nucleotides align to TRBD1. CDR3 length equals 15 residues. Trimming cost V 4 bases and J 0 bases; bases outside gene matches: 9. Germline CDR1 and CDR2: DFQATT and SNEGSKA (reference sequence). The CDR3, as DNA: TGCAGTGCTACCCGACAGGGCCAGAGCTCCTACGAGCAGTACTTC. It is translated as CSATRQGQSSYEQYF.